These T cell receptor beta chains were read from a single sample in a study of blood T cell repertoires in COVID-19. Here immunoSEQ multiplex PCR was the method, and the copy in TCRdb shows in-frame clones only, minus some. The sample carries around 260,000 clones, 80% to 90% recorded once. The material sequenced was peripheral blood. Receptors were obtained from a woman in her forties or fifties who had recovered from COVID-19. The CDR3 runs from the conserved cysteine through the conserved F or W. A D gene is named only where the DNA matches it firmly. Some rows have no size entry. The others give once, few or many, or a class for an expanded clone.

CDR3: CASSRRVSGANVLTF
DNA: TGTGCCAGCAGCCGCAGGGTTTCCGGGGCCAACGTCCTGACTTTC
V: TRBV6-5
D: -
size: -
J: TRBJ2-6

CDR3: CASGYSTPDTQYF
DNA: TGTGCCAGCGGGTACAGTACCCCAGATACGCAGTATTTT
V: TRBV12-3/TRBV12-4
D: -
size: -
J: TRBJ2-3

CDR3: CASSLRGGVRSPQHF
DNA: TGTGCCAGCAGTTTAAGGGGAGGGGTGAGATCGCCCCAGCATTTT
V: TRBV27
D: -
size: few
J: TRBJ1-5

CDR3: CASSSPRTSGDTGELFF
DNA: TGTGCCAGCAGCTCCCCCCGGACTAGCGGGGACACCGGGGAGCTGTTTTTT
V: TRBV7-2
D: TRBD2
size: -
J: TRBJ2-2

CDR3: CASSLGGGNQPQHF
DNA: TGTGCCAGCAGCTTGGGGGGTGGCAATCAGCCCCAGCATTTT
V: TRBV7-2
D: -
size: few
J: TRBJ1-5

CDR3: CASMAVGVVDTQYF
DNA: TGTGCCAGCATGGCTGTGGGAGTGGTAGATACGCAGTATTTT
V: TRBV6-6
D: -
size: -
J: TRBJ2-3

CDR3: CASSKVLQGRREETQYF
DNA: TGTGCCAGCAGCAAGGTCTTGCAGGGGCGACGGGAAGAGACCCAGTACTTC
V: TRBV21-1
D: -
size: -
J: TRBJ2-5

CDR3: CASSLGDLSTQYF
DNA: TGTGCCAGCAGCTTAGGGGACTTGTCGACCCAGTACTTC
V: TRBV7-2
D: -
size: -
J: TRBJ2-5

CDR3: CASSSQTVGISPLHF
DNA: TGTGCCAGCAGCTCCCAGACAGTGGGAATTTCACCCCTCCACTTT
V: TRBV7-2
D: -
size: -
J: TRBJ1-6

CDR3: CASSPPAGGMNTEAFF
DNA: TGTGCCAGCAGCCCCCCGGCAGGGGGCATGAACACTGAAGCTTTCTTT
V: TRBV7-9
D: TRBD1
size: -
J: TRBJ1-1

CDR3: CASSMGVVGQGEAFF
DNA: TGTGCCAGTAGTATGGGTGTGGTCGGACAGGGGGAAGCTTTCTTT
V: TRBV19
D: TRBD1
size: -
J: TRBJ1-1

CDR3: CASSPDRGRNTIYF
DNA: TGTGCCAGCTCACCAGACCGGGGTAGAAACACCATATATTTT
V: TRBV18
D: -
size: -
J: TRBJ1-3

CDR3: CASCPGQPHEQYF
DNA: TGCGCCAGCTGCCCGGGACAGCCCCACGAGCAGTACTTC
V: TRBV23-1
D: TRBD1
size: -
J: TRBJ2-7

CDR3: CASSLRGAQDTQYF
DNA: TGTGCCAGCAGCTTACGAGGTGCCCAAGATACGCAGTATTTT
V: TRBV7-3
D: -
size: -
J: TRBJ2-3

CDR3: CASSQYLGTAYEQYF
DNA: TGCGCCAGCAGCCAATACTTAGGGACAGCCTACGAGCAGTACTTC
V: TRBV4-3
D: TRBD1
size: -
J: TRBJ2-7

CDR3: CASSPRAVSSDSPLHF
DNA: TGTGCCAGCAGCCCGCGGGCCGTCTCTTCGGATTCACCCCTCCACTTT
V: TRBV9
D: -
size: -
J: TRBJ1-6

CDR3: CASSQGPTAEPGTSGRPDTQYF
DNA: TGCGCCAGCAGCCAAGGACCTACGGCAGAACCTGGGACTAGCGGGAGGCCAGATACGCAGTATTTT
V: TRBV4-3
D: TRBD2
size: -
J: TRBJ2-3

CDR3: CASSAVREGYGYTF
DNA: TGTGCCAGCAGCGCCGTCAGGGAAGGATATGGCTACACCTTC
V: TRBV11-2
D: -
size: once
J: TRBJ1-2

CDR3: CAWSRGGNTIYF
DNA: TGTGCCTGGAGCAGGGGGGGAAACACCATATATTTT
V: TRBV30
D: TRBD1
size: -
J: TRBJ1-3

CDR3: CASSHLLEAEQFF
DNA: TGTGCCAGCAGCCACCTACTAGAGGCTGAGCAGTTCTTC
V: TRBV3-1/TRBV3-2
D: -
size: -
J: TRBJ2-1

CDR3: CASSMRGYAPLHF
DNA: TGTGCCAGTAGTATGAGGGGGTATGCACCCCTCCACTTT
V: TRBV19
D: -
size: few
J: TRBJ1-6

CDR3: CASSPGGGSGANVLTF
DNA: TGTGCCAGCAGCCCCGGGGGGGGCTCTGGGGCCAACGTCCTGACTTTC
V: TRBV6-2/TRBV6-3
D: TRBD2
size: -
J: TRBJ2-6

CDR3: CTSSQLGLAGLDTQYF
DNA: TGCACCAGCAGCCAACTGGGACTAGCGGGACTAGATACGCAGTATTTT
V: TRBV1
D: -
size: -
J: TRBJ2-3

CDR3: CASKMTGFQETQYF
DNA: TGTGCCAGTAAAATGACAGGGTTCCAAGAGACCCAGTACTTC
V: TRBV19
D: TRBD1
size: once
J: TRBJ2-5

CDR3: CASSPVAGSYNEQFF
DNA: TGTGCCAGCAGCCCCGTAGCGGGGAGCTACAATGAGCAGTTCTTC
V: TRBV3-1/TRBV3-2
D: TRBD2
size: -
J: TRBJ2-1

CDR3: CASSTSARGNSPLHF
DNA: TGTGCCAGCAGCACCTCAGCGCGGGGGAATTCACCCCTCCACTTT
V: TRBV7-9
D: -
size: few
J: TRBJ1-6

CDR3: CASSPEAIEVFF
DNA: TGTGCCAGCTCACCCGAAGCGATCGAGGTGTTTTTT
V: TRBV18
D: -
size: -
J: TRBJ1-4

CDR3: CASSLLFTEAFF
DNA: TGTGCCAGCTCACTTCTCTTCACTGAAGCTTTCTTT
V: TRBV18
D: -
size: -
J: TRBJ1-1